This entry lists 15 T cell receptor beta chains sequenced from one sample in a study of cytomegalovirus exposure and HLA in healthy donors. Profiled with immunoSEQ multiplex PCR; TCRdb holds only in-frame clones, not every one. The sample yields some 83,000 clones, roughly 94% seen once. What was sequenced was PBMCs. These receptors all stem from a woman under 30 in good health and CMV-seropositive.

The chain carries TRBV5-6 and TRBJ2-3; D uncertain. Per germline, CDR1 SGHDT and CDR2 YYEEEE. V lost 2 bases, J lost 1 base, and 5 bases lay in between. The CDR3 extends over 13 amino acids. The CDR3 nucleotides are TGTGCCAGCAGCTTTCAGGGCACAGATACGCAGTATTTT. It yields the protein CASSFQGTDTQYF.

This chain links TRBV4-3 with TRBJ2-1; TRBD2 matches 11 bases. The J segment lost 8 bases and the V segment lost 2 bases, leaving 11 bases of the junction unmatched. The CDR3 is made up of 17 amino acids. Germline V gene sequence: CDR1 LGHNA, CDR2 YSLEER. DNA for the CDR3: TGCGCCAGCAGCCAATTTAGCGGGGGGGCGGGCCGCCATGAGCAGTTCTTC. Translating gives CASSQFSGGAGRHEQFF.

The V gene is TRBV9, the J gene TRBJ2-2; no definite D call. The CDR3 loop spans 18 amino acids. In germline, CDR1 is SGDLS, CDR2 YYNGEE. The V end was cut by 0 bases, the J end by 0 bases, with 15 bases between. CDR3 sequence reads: CASSVDGRFPSNTGELFF. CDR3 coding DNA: TGTGCCAGCAGCGTAGATGGCAGGTTCCCCTCGAACACCGGGGAGCTGTTTTTT.

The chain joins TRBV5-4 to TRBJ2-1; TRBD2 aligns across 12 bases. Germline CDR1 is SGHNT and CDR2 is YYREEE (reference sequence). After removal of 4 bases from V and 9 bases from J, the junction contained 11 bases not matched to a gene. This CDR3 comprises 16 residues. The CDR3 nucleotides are TGTGCCAGCAGCCCCCTCCTAGCGGGGGGGCGTGGTGAGCAGTTCTTC. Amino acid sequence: CASSPLLAGGRGEQFF. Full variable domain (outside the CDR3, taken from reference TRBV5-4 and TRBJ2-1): ETGVTQSPTHLIKTRGQQVTLRCSSQSGHNTVSWYQQALGQGPQFIFQYYREEENGRGNFPPRFSGLQFPNYSSELNVNALELDDSALYLCASSPLLAGGRGEQFFGPGTRLTVL.

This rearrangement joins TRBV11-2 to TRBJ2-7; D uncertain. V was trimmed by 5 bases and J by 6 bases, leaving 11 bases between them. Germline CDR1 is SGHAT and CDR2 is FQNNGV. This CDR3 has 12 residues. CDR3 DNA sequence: TGTGCCAGCAGCCTACTTAAGAGCGAGCAGTACTTC. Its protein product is CASSLLKSEQYF.

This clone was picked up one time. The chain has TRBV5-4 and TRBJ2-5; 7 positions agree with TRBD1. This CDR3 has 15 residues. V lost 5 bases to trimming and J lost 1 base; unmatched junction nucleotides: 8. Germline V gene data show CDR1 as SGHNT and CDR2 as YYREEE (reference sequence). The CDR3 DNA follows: TGTGCCAGCAGGCCGCCCGGACAGGCCCAAGAGACCCAGTACTTC. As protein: CASRPPGQAQETQYF.

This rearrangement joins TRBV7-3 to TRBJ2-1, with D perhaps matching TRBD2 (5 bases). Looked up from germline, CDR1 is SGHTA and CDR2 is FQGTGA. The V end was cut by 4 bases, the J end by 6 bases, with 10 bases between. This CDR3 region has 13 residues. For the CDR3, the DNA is TGTGCCAGCAGCTCTGCGGGTCTCAATGAGCAGTTCTTC. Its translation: CASSSAGLNEQFF.

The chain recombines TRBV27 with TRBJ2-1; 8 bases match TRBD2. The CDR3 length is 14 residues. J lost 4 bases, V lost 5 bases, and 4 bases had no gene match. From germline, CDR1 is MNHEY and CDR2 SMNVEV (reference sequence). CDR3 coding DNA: TGTGCCAGCAGTCCCGGGGGGGCGTACAATGAGCAGTTCTTC. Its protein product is CASSPGGAYNEQFF.

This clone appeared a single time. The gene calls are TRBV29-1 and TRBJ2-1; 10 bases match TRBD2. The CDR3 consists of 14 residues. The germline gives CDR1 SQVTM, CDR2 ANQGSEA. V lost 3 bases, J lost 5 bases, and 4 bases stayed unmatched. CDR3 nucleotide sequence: TGCAGCGTTGATACTAGCGGGGCCGACAATGAGCAGTTCTTC. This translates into CSVDTSGADNEQFF.

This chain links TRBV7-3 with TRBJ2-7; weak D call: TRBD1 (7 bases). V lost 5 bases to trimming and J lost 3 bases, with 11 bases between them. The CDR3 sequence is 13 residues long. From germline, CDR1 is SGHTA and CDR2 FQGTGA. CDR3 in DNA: TGTGCCAGCAGCCTCCAGGGGGGCTACGAGCAGTACTTC. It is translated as CASSLQGGYEQYF.

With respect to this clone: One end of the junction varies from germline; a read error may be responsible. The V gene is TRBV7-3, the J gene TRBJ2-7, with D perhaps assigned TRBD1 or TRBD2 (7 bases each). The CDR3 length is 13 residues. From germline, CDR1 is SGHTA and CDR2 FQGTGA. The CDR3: CASSITGEGEQYF. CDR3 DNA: TGTGCCAGCAGCATAACAGGGGAGGGGGAGCAGTACTTC.

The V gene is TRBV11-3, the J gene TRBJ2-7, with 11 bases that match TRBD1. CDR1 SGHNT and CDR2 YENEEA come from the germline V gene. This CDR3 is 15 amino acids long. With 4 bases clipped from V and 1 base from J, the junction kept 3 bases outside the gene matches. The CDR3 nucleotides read TGTGCCAGCAGCTACCGGGACAGGGGGTCCTACGAGCAGTACTTC. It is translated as CASSYRDRGSYEQYF.

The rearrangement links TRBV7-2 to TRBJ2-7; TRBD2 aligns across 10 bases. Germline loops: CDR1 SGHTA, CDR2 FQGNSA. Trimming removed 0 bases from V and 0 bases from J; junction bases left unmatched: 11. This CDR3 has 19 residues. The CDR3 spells CASSLAALAGARSSYEQYF. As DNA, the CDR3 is TGTGCCAGCAGCTTAGCGGCGCTAGCGGGGGCCCGAAGCTCCTACGAGCAGTACTTC.

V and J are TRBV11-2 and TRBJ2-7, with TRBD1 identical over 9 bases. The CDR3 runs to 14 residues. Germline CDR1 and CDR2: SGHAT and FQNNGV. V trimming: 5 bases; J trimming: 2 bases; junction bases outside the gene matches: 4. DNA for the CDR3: TGTGCCAGCAGCCTCGGGACAGGGACCTACGAGCAGTACTTC. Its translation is CASSLGTGTYEQYF.

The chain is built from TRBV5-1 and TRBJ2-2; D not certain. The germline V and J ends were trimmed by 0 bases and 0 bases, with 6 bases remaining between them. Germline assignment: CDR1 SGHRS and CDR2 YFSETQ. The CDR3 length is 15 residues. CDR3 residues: CASSLDPPNTGELFF. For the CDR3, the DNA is TGCGCCAGCAGCTTGGATCCTCCGAACACCGGGGAGCTGTTTTTT. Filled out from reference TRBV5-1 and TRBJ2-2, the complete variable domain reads KAGVTQTPRYLIKTRGQQVTLSCSPISGHRSVSWYQQTPGQGLQFLFEYFSETQRNKGNFPGRFSGRQFSNSRSEMNVSTLELGDSALYLCASSLDPPNTGELFFGEGSRLTVL.